The 29 T cell receptor beta chains given below trace back to one sample, sequenced in a study of blood T cells in healthy people across ages. With a J-beta primer mix and a sample-barcoded 5' primer, a second PCR ran roughly 6 to 11 cycles. TCRdb itself ran the 5' RACE reads through MiXCR, one entry per CDR3 protein. The sample shows hundreds of thousands of distinct CDR3 sequences, 55% to 75% of them seen only once. The sample taken for sequencing was blood. The receptors were gathered from a man younger than 45 in good health.

This sequence joins TRBV25-1 and TRBJ2-7; D call uncertain. This CDR3 has 18 amino acids. Germline assignment: CDR1 MGHDK and CDR2 SYGVNS. The V gene lost 1 base and the J gene lost 7 bases, with 26 bases spanning the gap. CDR3 sequence reads: CASSESGWAGSRYNEQYF. CDR3 sequence (DNA): TGTGCCAGCAGTGAATCAGGTTGGGCCGGCTCACGGTACAATGAGCAGTACTTC.

V is TRBV30 and J is TRBJ2-5, with D possibly matching TRBD2 (6 bases). Trimming took off 0 bases at V and 4 bases at J, with 9 bases between the two ends. This CDR3 is built from 13 residues. The germline gives CDR1 GTSNPN, CDR2 SVGIG (reference sequence). As DNA, the CDR3 is TGTGCCTGGAGTGTAGAGCGGGTAGAGACCCAGTACTTC. Its translation: CAWSVERVETQYF. The whole variable domain, remainder taken from reference TRBV30 and TRBJ2-5, is SQTIHQWPATLVQPVGSPLSLECTVEGTSNPNLYWYRQAAGRGLQLLFYSVGIGQISSEVPQNLSASRPQDRQFILSSKKLLLSDSGFYLCAWSVERVETQYFGPGTRLLVL.

J is TRBJ2-4 and V is TRBV20-1; D unresolved. Trimming removed 0 bases at V and 13 bases at J, with 10 bases between. Germline CDR1 DFQATT, CDR2 SNEGSKA (reference sequence). This CDR3 is 11 amino acids long. The CDR3 loop reads CSARESGTQYF. CDR3 DNA: TGCAGTGCTAGAGAGAGTGGTACCCAGTACTTC.

There are a few counts of this clonotype. The V gene is TRBV5-1, the J gene TRBJ2-6; D possibly corresponds to TRBD2 (6 bases). Between the trimmed V and J ends, which lost 6 bases and 3 bases, there was a span of 10 bases. Germline V gives CDR1 SGHRS, CDR2 YFSETQ. The CDR3 runs to 14 residues. The CDR3 region has the DNA TGCGCCAGCAAAGGAGGGGTTGGGGCCAACGTCCTGACTTTC. Translated, it gives CASKGGVGANVLTF.

The chain recombines TRBV3-1 with TRBJ2-4; the match to TRBD1 covers 7 bases. Germline V lookup: CDR1 LGHDT, CDR2 YNNKEL (reference sequence). V was clipped by 2 bases and J by 13 bases; unmatched bases: 11. This CDR3 comprises 14 residues. The chain's CDR3 is CASSQFTGAEEQYF. The CDR3 nucleotides read TGTGCCAGCAGCCAATTCACAGGGGCGGAAGAGCAGTACTTC.

The chain couples TRBV20-1 to TRBJ2-1; 13 nucleotides line up with TRBD2. The V gene end was trimmed by 4 bases and the J gene end by 6 bases; junction bases not matched to a gene: 6. The germline V gene encodes CDR1 DFQATT and CDR2 SNEGSKA (reference sequence). The CDR3 runs to 15 residues. CDR3 in amino acids: CSAIGTSGTFNEQFF. CDR3 DNA: TGCAGTGCTATTGGGACTAGCGGGACTTTCAATGAGCAGTTCTTC.

There are many counts of this clonotype. The chain combines TRBV28 with TRBJ2-3; D is unclear. The V gene lost 6 bases and the J gene lost 4 bases, with 5 bases spanning the gap. CDR1 MDHEN and CDR2 SYDVKM come from the germline V gene. This CDR3 spans 11 amino acids. The CDR3: CASRRADTQYF. The CDR3 DNA reads as TGTGCCAGCAGGCGAGCAGATACGCAGTATTTT.

Comment on this clonotype: At one boundary the junction diverges from the germline segment, which might be a read error. The chain carries TRBV7-2 and TRBJ2-5, with 10 bases aligning to TRBD2. TRBJ2-7 matches the DNA end more closely, so the J call is doubtful. Germline CDR1 SGHTA, CDR2 FQGNSA. CDR3 length: 17 amino acids. CDR3 bases: TGTGCCAGCAGTTTAGAAGGTGTCGGGACTAGCGTTTACGAGCAGTACTTC. Its translation: CASSLEGVGTSVYEQYF.

This clonotype was seen only a few times. This rearrangement joins TRBV20-1 to TRBJ2-5; D might be TRBD2 (6 bases). Germline CDR1 and CDR2: DFQATT and SNEGSKA (reference sequence). V gave up 6 bases and J gave up 2 bases, with 16 bases separating them. The CDR3 loop spans 14 amino acids. The CDR3 spells CSAAVSSAQETQYF. The CDR3 coding sequence is TGCAGTGCCGCCGTCTCTAGCGCTCAAGAGACCCAGTACTTC.

V usage is TRBV20-1 and J usage is TRBJ2-5; possible D gene TRBD2, 5 bases. CDR3 length: 14 amino acids. Germline-derived CDR1 and CDR2 are DFQATT and SNEGSKA (reference sequence). Trimming left V 8 bases short and J 5 bases short, with 21 bases between. CDR3 residues: CSTFTALRAETQYF. DNA of the CDR3: TGCAGTACCTTCACAGCCCTGAGGGCGGAGACCCAGTACTTC.

This clonotype was counted a few times. The V gene is TRBV29-1, the J gene TRBJ2-5, with TRBD2 as a possible D gene (5 bases). Trimming stripped 6 bases from V and 2 bases from J, with 10 bases between. CDR1 SQVTM and CDR2 ANQGSEA come from the germline V gene. There are 12 residues in the CDR3. The DNA for the CDR3 is TGCAGCGTATGGAGGTCTCAAGAGACCCAGTACTTC. Translated: CSVWRSQETQYF.

The chain combines TRBV6-5 with TRBJ2-7; D gene unclear. Trimming pared 2 bases from V and 0 bases from J, leaving 8 bases between. CDR3 length: 14 amino acids. The germline gives CDR1 MNHEY, CDR2 SVGAGI. The CDR3 loop is CASSYRAFSYEQYF. The CDR3 coding sequence is TGTGCCAGCAGTTACCGGGCATTCTCCTACGAGCAGTACTTC.

This clonotype was recorded a few times. V is TRBV5-1 and J is TRBJ2-1; D unresolved. The CDR3 has 17 amino acids. V shed 3 bases and J shed 1 base, with 17 bases lying between them. The germline gives CDR1 SGHRS, CDR2 YFSETQ. The CDR3: CASSSSLKGVSYNEQFF. The CDR3, as DNA: TGCGCCAGCAGCTCCAGCCTAAAGGGTGTATCCTACAATGAGCAGTTCTTC. The full variable domain, rest sourced from reference TRBV5-1 and TRBJ2-1, is KAGVTQTPRYLIKTRGQQVTLSCSPISGHRSVSWYQQTPGQGLQFLFEYFSETQRNKGNFPGRFSGRQFSNSRSEMNVSTLELGDSALYLCASSSSLKGVSYNEQFFGPGTRLTVL.

In this sample, this clonotype turned up a few times. J is TRBJ2-1 and V is TRBV6-5, with D possibly matching TRBD1 (6 bases). Germline-derived CDR1 and CDR2 are MNHEY and SVGAGI. The CDR3 runs to 14 residues. Trimming cost V 4 bases and J 5 bases, with 12 bases left between them. In DNA form, the CDR3 reads TGTGCCAGCAGTTGGGCGACAGGAGACAATGAGCAGTTCTTC. Protein: CASSWATGDNEQFF.

V and J are TRBV20-1 and TRBJ1-4; TRBD1 might be the D (5 bases). The V end lost 0 bases, the J end lost 16 bases, and 15 bases lay between the germline ends. The CDR3 sequence is 12 residues long. Germline V CDR1 and CDR2: DFQATT, SNEGSKA (reference sequence). The chain's CDR3 is CSARDRRAGGFF. The CDR3, as DNA: TGCAGTGCTAGAGATCGGAGGGCTGGGGGGTTTTTT.

The V and J genes are TRBV28 and TRBJ2-5, with 14 bases identical to TRBD2. The DNA matches TRBJ2-7 better at its end, which makes the J call doubtful. CDR3 size: 15 residues. CDR1 is MDHEN, CDR2 SYDVKM, per germline. Here the CDR3 reads CASSQSGLAGGEQYF. As DNA, the CDR3 is TGTGCCAGCAGCCAGTCCGGACTAGCGGGAGGCGAGCAGTACTTC.

This clonotype is a singleton in its sample. J is TRBJ2-7 and V is TRBV27; D gene uncertain. Germline assignment: CDR1 MNHEY and CDR2 SMNVEV (reference sequence). The CDR3 runs 13 residues. The V end lost 4 bases, the J end lost 2 bases, and 9 bases lay between the germline ends. CDR3 protein: CASSSHTPYEQYF. The CDR3 DNA sequence: TGTGCCAGCAGTTCTCACACTCCCTACGAGCAGTACTTC.

The gene calls are TRBV20-1 and TRBJ1-5; 8 bases are a match to TRBD1. The germline gives CDR1 DFQATT, CDR2 SNEGSKA (reference sequence). This CDR3 is 15 amino acids long. J was trimmed by 6 bases and V by 2 bases; bases with no gene match: 9. The CDR3 DNA reads TGCAGTGCTAGACTACCGGGACAGGACTCTCAGCCCCAGCATTTT. Encoded protein: CSARLPGQDSQPQHF.

This clonotype has just a few counts. The chain has TRBV29-1 and TRBJ1-2, with unresolved D. The germline V and J ends were trimmed by 5 bases and 5 bases, with 15 bases remaining between them. The CDR3 consists of 13 residues. Germline values: CDR1 SQVTM, CDR2 ANQGSEA. CDR3 DNA sequence: TGCAGCGTTTATTCCGGGATTGTTTATGGCTACACCTTC. It translates to CSVYSGIVYGYTF.

The chain couples TRBV28 to TRBJ2-3; the D is unclear. The CDR3 extends over 13 amino acids. The germline CDR1 and CDR2 sequences are MDHEN and SYDVKM. V was clipped by 5 bases and J by 5 bases, with 11 bases between them. The CDR3 sequence: CASSELNRDTQYF. CDR3 nucleotide sequence: TGTGCCAGCAGTGAGCTTAACAGAGATACGCAGTATTTT. Full variable domain (missing parts from reference TRBV28 and TRBJ2-3): DVKVTQSSRYLVKRTGEKVFLECVQDMDHENMFWYRQDPGLGLRLIYFSYDVKMKEKGDIPEGYSVSREKKERFSLILESASTNQTSMYLCASSELNRDTQYFGPGTRLTVL.

This clonotype was counted only a few times. The chain recombines TRBV6-5 with TRBJ2-7; 10 bases agree with TRBD1. The CDR3 covers 16 residues. Germline V gene data show CDR1 as MNHEY and CDR2 as SVGAGI. J was trimmed by 6 bases and V by 2 bases; bases with no gene match: 10. The CDR3 sequence is CASSYGPGQGRVEQYF. CDR3 sequence (DNA): TGTGCCAGCAGTTACGGCCCGGGACAGGGGAGAGTCGAGCAGTACTTC.

A word on this clonotype: The germline gene is not matched at one end of the junction; a read error may be the cause. This sequence joins TRBV6-1 and TRBJ2-7; D is perhaps TRBD1 or TRBD2 (5 bases each). The CDR3 covers 15 residues. Germline CDR1 and CDR2: MNHNS and SASEGT. The CDR3 spells CASNDSGRSSSEQYF. Written as DNA, the CDR3 is TGTGCCAGCAACGACAGCGGAAGGAGCTCCTCCGAGCAGTACTTC.

The CDR3 sequence: CAISDRGLHNEQFF. The CDR3 coding sequence is TGTGCCATAAGCGACAGGGGGCTTCACAATGAGCAGTTCTTC. The chain uses TRBV10-3 and TRBJ2-1; 10 positions agree with TRBD1. With V trimmed by 9 bases and J by 5 bases, 7 bases remained unmatched. Germline V gene data show CDR1 as ENHRY and CDR2 as SYGVKD. The CDR3 length is 14 residues.

This clonotype was picked up one time. This chain joins TRBV20-1 and TRBJ2-1; D gene uncertain. The CDR3 length is 15 residues. V lost 6 bases and J 4 bases, leaving 19 bases between the germline ends. CDR1 is DFQATT and CDR2 is SNEGSKA in the germline V gene (reference sequence). CDR3 DNA sequence: TGCAGTGCCCCAGAACGGAGCCGCGGTTACAATGAGCAGTTCTTC. This gives the protein CSAPERSRGYNEQFF.

The gene calls are TRBV3-1 and TRBJ2-1; 10 nucleotides align to TRBD2. Germline assignment: CDR1 LGHDT and CDR2 YNNKEL (reference sequence). V was pared by 7 bases and J by 8 bases, with 5 bases of the junction left unmatched. This CDR3 is 13 amino acids long. The CDR3 DNA reads as TGTGCCAGCACGCTAGCGGGGGACCATGAGCAGTTCTTC. It encodes CASTLAGDHEQFF.

The table lists this clonotype with a few counts. V gene TRBV20-1 combines with J gene TRBJ2-3; 7 bases match TRBD2. The germline V gene encodes CDR1 DFQATT and CDR2 SNEGSKA (reference sequence). The V gene end was trimmed by 5 bases and the J gene end by 2 bases; junction bases not matched to a gene: 10. The CDR3 totals 15 residues. The CDR3 coding sequence is TGCAGTGCTGGAAGCCTAGCGGATAACACAGATACGCAGTATTTT. Translation gives CSAGSLADNTDTQYF.

The rearrangement links TRBV4-1 to TRBJ2-6, with a possible D match to TRBD2 (5 bases). V lost 1 base to trimming and J lost 18 bases, with 10 bases between them. Germline V lookup: CDR1 MGHRA, CDR2 YSYEKL. There are 11 residues in the CDR3. The CDR3 sequence: CASSQGAGRTF. The DNA of the CDR3 is TGCGCCAGCAGCCAAGGTGCGGGTAGGACTTTC.

CDR3 loop: CASSHDKSSSYEQYF. CDR3 in DNA: TGCGCCAGCAGCCACGATAAAAGCAGCTCCTACGAGCAGTACTTC. The rearrangement joins TRBV4-3 to TRBJ2-7; D remains ambiguous. Germline-derived CDR1 and CDR2 are LGHNA and YSLEER. The CDR3 runs 15 residues. Trimming stripped 3 bases from V and 0 bases from J, with 12 bases between.

The chain is built from TRBV6-5 and TRBJ2-3; D gene uncertain. Germline values: CDR1 MNHEY, CDR2 SVGAGI. Trimming took 0 bases from V and 5 from J, leaving 9 bases between them. The CDR3 spans 14 residues. The DNA for the CDR3 is TGTGCCAGCAGTTACTCGACTCCATTAGATACGCAGTATTTT. Translating gives CASSYSTPLDTQYF.